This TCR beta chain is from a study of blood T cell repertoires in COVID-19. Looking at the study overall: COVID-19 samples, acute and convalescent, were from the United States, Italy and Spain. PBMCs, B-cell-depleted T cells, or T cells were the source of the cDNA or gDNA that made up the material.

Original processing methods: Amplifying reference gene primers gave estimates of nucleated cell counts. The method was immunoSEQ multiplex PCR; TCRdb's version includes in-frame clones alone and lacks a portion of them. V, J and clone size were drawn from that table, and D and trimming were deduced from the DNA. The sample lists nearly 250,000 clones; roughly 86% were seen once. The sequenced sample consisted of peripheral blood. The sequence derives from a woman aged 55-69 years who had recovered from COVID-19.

The CDR3 reads CASSTRGVLDYGYTF. The CDR3 DNA is TGCGCCAGCAGCACTCGGGGGGTGTTAGACTATGGCTACACCTTC. The V gene is TRBV5-1, the J gene TRBJ1-2; the D gene is possibly TRBD1 (5 bases). The V end was cut by 4 bases, the J end by 3 bases, with 16 bases between. CDR1 and CDR2 (germline): SGHRS, YFSETQ. The CDR3 is made up of 15 amino acids.